This T cell receptor (beta chain) was obtained from a study of identifying expanded T cells in peripheral blood. The table lists this clone with a few counts. The CDR3 length is 15 residues. J lost 6 bases, V lost 1 base, and 0 bases had no gene match. The germline V gene has CDR1 MNHNS and CDR2 SASEGT. Repertoires were generated with immunoSEQ multiplex PCR, while TCRdb's copy carries only in-frame clones and drops some. The sample shows around 76,000 clones, roughly 90% of them seen only once. The sequencing input was blood. The TCR originated in a person aged 18 to 69 in good health. This chain joins TRBV6-1 and TRBJ2-3; 14 nucleotides agree with TRBD2. The CDR3 DNA reads TGTGCCAGCAGTGAAGGGACTAGCGGGGGGGATACGCAGTATTTT. Protein sequence: CASSEGTSGGDTQYF.